A single sample is the source of the 7 T cell receptor beta chains below, sequenced in a study of blood T cell repertoires in COVID-19 (dated by TCRdb to 2020 to 2022). The protocol used for the library was the immunoSEQ multiplex PCR assay. The table comes from immuneACCESS by way of TCRdb, which keeps in-frame sequences with V and J called. Part of the clones is missing from these tables; in studies checked, under half for an unresolved V gene and the rest for unknown reasons. Present in this sample are approximately 210,000 clones, around 84% of which were seen just once. The ten largest clones represent about 4.3% of the sample. Sequencing was done on a sample of PBMCs or T cells enriched from blood (not recorded which). These receptor sequences come from a man younger than 40 with acute COVID-19.

This clone was seen a few times. The rearrangement links TRBV24-1 to TRBJ1-5, with 7 nucleotides matching TRBD1. Germline V lookup: CDR1 KGHDR, CDR2 SFDVKD. The CDR3 spans 16 residues. Trimming removed 5 bases from V and 3 bases from J; junction bases left unmatched: 9. CDR3 DNA: TGTGCCACCAGTGCCCGGTATCAGGGGGTCAATCAGCCCCAGCATTTT. This gives the protein CATSARYQGVNQPQHF.

This chain links TRBV19 with TRBJ1-1; maybe TRBD1 (5 bases). This CDR3 has 14 amino acids. Germline V gives CDR1 LNHDA, CDR2 SQIVND (reference sequence). Trimming cost V 5 bases and J 6 bases, with 16 bases left between them. The DNA for the CDR3 is TGTGCCAGTAGTCTCCGGGGCCGGGACTCTGAAGCTTTCTTT. Residues: CASSLRGRDSEAFF.

This clone was seen a few times. The gene calls are TRBV27 and TRBJ2-2; D might be TRBD2 (6 bases). V was clipped by 8 bases and J by 5 bases, with 18 bases between them. CDR1 and CDR2 (germline): MNHEY, SMNVEV (reference sequence). This CDR3 is 15 amino acids long. The CDR3 sequence is CASGLGTEGTGELFF. Written as DNA, the CDR3 is TGTGCCAGCGGGTTGGGGACGGAGGGGACCGGGGAGCTGTTTTTT.

CDR3 region: CASSIGTANNSPLHF. CDR3 nucleotides: TGCGCCAGCAGCATTGGGACAGCAAATAATTCACCCCTCCACTTT. The chain carries TRBV5-1 and TRBJ1-6, with 7 bases fitting TRBD1. Germline CDR1 SGHRS, CDR2 YFSETQ. With V trimmed by 4 bases and J by 5 bases, 6 bases remained unmatched. This CDR3 contains 15 residues.

This chain uses TRBV6-5 with TRBJ2-5; TRBD1 matches 8 bases. CDR3 size: 15 residues. The V gene's germline CDR1 is MNHEY and CDR2 SVGAGI. Trimming cost V 10 bases and J 2 bases; bases outside gene matches: 12. CDR3 nucleotides: TGTGCCACCGACTCCGGGACAGGACGACAAGAGACCCAGTACTTC. Protein: CATDSGTGRQETQYF.

This chain links TRBV30 with TRBJ2-1; possible D gene TRBD2, 5 bases. The ends were cut back, 4 bases at V and 3 bases at J, with 13 bases in the middle. Germline CDR1 and CDR2: GTSNPN and SVGIG (reference sequence). CDR3 size: 14 residues. The CDR3 region is CAWIVWGDYNEQFF. DNA for the CDR3: TGTGCCTGGATTGTATGGGGAGACTACAATGAGCAGTTCTTC. The full variable domain, its missing parts supplied by reference TRBV30 and TRBJ2-1, is SQTIHQWPATLVQPVGSPLSLECTVEGTSNPNLYWYRQAAGRGLQLLFYSVGIGQISSEVPQNLSASRPQDRQFILSSKKLLLSDSGFYLCAWIVWGDYNEQFFGPGTRLTVL.

The chain links TRBV5-1 to TRBJ1-2; 10 bases agree with TRBD1. Germline CDR1 is SGHRS and CDR2 is YFSETQ. CDR3 length equals 14 residues. The J segment lost 1 base and the V segment lost 7 bases, leaving 4 bases of the junction unmatched. In nucleotides, the CDR3 is TGCGCCAGCCACCGGGACAGGGGTAACTATGGCTACACCTTC. Encoded protein: CASHRDRGNYGYTF.